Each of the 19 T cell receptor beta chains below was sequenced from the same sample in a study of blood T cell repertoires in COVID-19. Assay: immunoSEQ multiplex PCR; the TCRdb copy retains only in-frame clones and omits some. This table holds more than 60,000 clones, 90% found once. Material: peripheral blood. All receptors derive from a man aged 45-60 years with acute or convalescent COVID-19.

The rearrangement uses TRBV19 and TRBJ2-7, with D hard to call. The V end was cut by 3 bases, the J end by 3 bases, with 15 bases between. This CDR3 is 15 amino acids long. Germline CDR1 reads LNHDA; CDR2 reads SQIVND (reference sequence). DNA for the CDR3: TGTGCCAGTAGTATGTGGTCTCGCCACGGCTACGAGCAGTACTTC. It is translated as CASSMWSRHGYEQYF. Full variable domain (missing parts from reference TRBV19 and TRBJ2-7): DGGITQSPKYLFRKEGQNVTLSCEQNLNHDAMYWYRQDPGQGLRLIYYSQIVNDFQKGDIAEGYSVSREKKESFPLTVTSAQKNPTAFYLCASSMWSRHGYEQYFGPGTRLTVT.

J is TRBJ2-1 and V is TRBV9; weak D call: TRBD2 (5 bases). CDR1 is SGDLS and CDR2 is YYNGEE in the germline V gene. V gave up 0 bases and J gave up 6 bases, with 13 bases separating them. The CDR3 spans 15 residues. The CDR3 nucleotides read TGTGCCAGCAGCGTAGGTGCTAGCTTGGCCAATGAGCAGTTCTTC. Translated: CASSVGASLANEQFF.

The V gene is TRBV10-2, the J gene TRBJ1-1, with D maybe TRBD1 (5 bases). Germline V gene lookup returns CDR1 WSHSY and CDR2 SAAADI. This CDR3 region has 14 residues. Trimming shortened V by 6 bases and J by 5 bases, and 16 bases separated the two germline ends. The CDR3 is CASRDNLLGTEAFF. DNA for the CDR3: TGCGCCAGCAGGGACAACTTGTTGGGTACTGAAGCTTTCTTT.

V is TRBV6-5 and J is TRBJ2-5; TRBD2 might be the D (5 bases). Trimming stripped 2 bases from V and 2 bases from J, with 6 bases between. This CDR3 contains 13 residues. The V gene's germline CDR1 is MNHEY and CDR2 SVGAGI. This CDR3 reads CASSYGSQETQYF. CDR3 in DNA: TGTGCCAGCAGTTACGGGAGTCAAGAGACCCAGTACTTC.

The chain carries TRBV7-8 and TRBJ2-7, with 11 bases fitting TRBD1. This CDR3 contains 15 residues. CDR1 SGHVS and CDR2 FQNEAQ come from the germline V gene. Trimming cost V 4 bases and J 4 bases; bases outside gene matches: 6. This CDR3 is CASSWGTGGSYEQYF. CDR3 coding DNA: TGTGCCAGCAGCTGGGGGACAGGGGGGTCTTACGAGCAGTACTTC.

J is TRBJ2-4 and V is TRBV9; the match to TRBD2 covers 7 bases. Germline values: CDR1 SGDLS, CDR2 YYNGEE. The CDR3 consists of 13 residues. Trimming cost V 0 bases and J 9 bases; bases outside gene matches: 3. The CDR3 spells CASSVAGGGIQYF. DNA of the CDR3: TGTGCCAGCAGCGTAGCGGGGGGAGGCATTCAGTACTTC. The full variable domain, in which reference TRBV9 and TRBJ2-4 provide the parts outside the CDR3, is DSGVTQTPKHLITATGQRVTLRCSPRSGDLSVYWYQQSLDQGLQFLIQYYNGEERAKGNILERFSAQQFPDLHSELNLSSLELGDSALYFCASSVAGGGIQYFGAGTRLSVL.

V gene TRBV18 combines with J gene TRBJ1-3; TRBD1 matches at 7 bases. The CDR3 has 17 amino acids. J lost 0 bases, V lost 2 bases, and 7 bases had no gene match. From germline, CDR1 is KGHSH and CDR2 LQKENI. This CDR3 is CASSPSDRLISGNTIYF. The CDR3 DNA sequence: TGTGCCAGCTCACCATCGGACAGGCTTATCTCTGGAAACACCATATATTTT. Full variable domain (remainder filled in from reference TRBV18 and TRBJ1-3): NAGVMQNPRHLVRRRGQEARLRCSPMKGHSHVYWYRQLPEEGLKFMVYLQKENIIDESGMPKERFSAEFPKEGPSILRIQQVVRGDSAAYFCASSPSDRLISGNTIYFGEGSWLTVV.

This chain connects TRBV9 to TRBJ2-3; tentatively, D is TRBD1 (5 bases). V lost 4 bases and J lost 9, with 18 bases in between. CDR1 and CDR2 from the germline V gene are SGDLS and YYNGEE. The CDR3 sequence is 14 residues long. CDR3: CASSPQGGQITQYF. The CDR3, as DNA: TGTGCCAGCAGCCCCCAGGGTGGGCAGATAACGCAGTATTTT.

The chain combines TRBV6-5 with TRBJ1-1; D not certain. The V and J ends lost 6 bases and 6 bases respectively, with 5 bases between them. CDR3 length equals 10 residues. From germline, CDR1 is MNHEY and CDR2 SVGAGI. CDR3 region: CASREAEAFF. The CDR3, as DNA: TGTGCCAGCAGGGAGGCTGAAGCTTTCTTT.

The CDR3 loop is CASSVGTSQAEQFF. DNA of the CDR3: TGTGCCAGCAGCGTAGGGACTAGCCAAGCCGAGCAGTTCTTC. The chain carries TRBV9 and TRBJ2-1; TRBD2 agrees at 8 bases. Germline CDR1 reads SGDLS; CDR2 reads YYNGEE. V was clipped by 0 bases and J by 10 bases; unmatched bases: 6. CDR3 length: 14 residues.

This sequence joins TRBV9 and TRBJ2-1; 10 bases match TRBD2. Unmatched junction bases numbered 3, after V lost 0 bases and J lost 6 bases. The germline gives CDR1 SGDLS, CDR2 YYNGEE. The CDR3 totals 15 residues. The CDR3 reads CASSVEASGSNEQFF. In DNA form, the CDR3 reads TGTGCCAGCAGCGTAGAGGCTAGCGGGAGCAATGAGCAGTTCTTC.

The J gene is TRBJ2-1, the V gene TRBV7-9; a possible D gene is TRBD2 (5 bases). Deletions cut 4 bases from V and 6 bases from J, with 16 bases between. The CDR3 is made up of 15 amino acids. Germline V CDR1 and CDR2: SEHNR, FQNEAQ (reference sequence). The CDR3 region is CASSSSLADFNEQFF. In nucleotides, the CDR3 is TGTGCCAGCAGCTCCTCTCTAGCAGATTTCAATGAGCAGTTCTTC. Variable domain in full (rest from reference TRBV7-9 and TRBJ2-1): DTGVSQNPRHKITKRGQNVTFRCDPISEHNRLYWYRQTLGQGPEFLTYFQNEAQLEKSRLLSDRFSAERPKGSFSTLEIQRTEQGDSAMYLCASSSSLADFNEQFFGPGTRLTVL.

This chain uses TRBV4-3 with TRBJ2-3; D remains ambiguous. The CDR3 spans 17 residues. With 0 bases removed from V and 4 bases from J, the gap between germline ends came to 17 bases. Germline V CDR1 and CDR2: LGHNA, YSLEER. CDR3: CASSQEVTQPPPDTQYF. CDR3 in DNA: TGCGCCAGCAGCCAAGAGGTCACTCAACCCCCTCCAGATACGCAGTATTTT.

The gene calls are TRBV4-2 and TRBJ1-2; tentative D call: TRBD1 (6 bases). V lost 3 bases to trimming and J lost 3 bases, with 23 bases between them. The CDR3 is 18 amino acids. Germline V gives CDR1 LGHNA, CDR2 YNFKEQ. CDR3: CASSQELPGGARDYGYTF. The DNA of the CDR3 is TGTGCCAGCAGCCAGGAACTACCCGGGGGGGCCCGGGACTATGGCTACACCTTC.

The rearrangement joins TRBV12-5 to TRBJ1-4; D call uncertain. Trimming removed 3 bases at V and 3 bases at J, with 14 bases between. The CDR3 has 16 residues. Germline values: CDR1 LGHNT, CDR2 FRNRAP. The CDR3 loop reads CASGFSVNGANEKLFF. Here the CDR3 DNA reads TGTGCTAGTGGTTTCTCCGTAAACGGTGCTAATGAAAAACTGTTTTTT.

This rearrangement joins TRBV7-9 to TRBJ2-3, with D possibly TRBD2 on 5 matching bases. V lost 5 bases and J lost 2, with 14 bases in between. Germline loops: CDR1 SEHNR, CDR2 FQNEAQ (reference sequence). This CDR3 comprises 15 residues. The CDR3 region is CASSPGYGDTDTQYF. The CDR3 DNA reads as TGTGCCAGCAGCCCCGGGTACGGGGACACAGATACGCAGTATTTT.

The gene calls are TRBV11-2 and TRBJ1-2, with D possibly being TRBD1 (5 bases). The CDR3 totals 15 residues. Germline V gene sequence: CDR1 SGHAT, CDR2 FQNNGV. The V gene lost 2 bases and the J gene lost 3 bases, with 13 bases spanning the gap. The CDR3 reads CASSLKMGGYYGYTF. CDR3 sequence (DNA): TGTGCCAGCAGCTTAAAAATGGGGGGGTACTATGGCTACACCTTC.

Here the CDR3 reads CASSDGVGVAQYF. The CDR3 nucleotides are TGTGCCAGCAGTGACGGGGTTGGGGTGGCCCAGTACTTC. This chain links TRBV6-1 with TRBJ2-5; D perhaps matches TRBD2 (5 bases). The germline V and J ends were trimmed by 3 bases and 9 bases, with 14 bases remaining between them. The CDR3 length is 13 residues. Germline loops: CDR1 MNHNS, CDR2 SASEGT.

The CDR3 spells CASSYSTNQPQHF. The CDR3 DNA is TGTGCCAGCAGTTACTCGACAAATCAGCCCCAGCATTTT. This chain links TRBV6-6 with TRBJ1-5; D unclear. CDR1 and CDR2 (germline): MNHNY, SVGAGI (reference sequence). The CDR3 sequence is 13 residues long. V shed 0 bases and J shed 4 bases, with 4 bases lying between them.